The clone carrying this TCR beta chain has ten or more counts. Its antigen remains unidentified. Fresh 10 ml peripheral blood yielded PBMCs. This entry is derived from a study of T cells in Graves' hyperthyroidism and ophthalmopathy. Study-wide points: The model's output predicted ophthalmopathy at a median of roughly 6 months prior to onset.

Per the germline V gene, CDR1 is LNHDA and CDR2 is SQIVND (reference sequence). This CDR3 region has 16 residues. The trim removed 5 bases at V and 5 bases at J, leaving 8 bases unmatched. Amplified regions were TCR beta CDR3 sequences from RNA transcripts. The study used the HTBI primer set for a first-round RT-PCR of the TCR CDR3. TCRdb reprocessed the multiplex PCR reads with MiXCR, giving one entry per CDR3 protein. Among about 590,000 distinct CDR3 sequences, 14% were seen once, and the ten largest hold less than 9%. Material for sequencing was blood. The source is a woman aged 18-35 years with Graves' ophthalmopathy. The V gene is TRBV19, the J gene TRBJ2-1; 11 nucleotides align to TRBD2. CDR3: CASSRLAGGPNNEQFF. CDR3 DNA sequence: TGTGCCAGTAGTCGATTAGCGGGAGGGCCCAACAATGAGCAGTTCTTC.